The next 19 T cell receptor beta chains were all read from a single sample in a study of T-cell reconstitution after alpha-beta-depleted transplantation in children (TCRdb year 2016). Library preparation used PCR. Sequencing used an Illumina HiSeq 2500. Molecular barcoding was employed in the preparation of TCR libraries, with unique molecular identifiers being used to normalize TCRbeta repertoire quantification. TCRdb redid the processing of the public reads, applying fastp at Q25 and MiXCR, and retained in-frame beta chains. Rows with one shared CDR3 protein collapse into an entry with the most common genes and DNA. The sample table lists some 500,000 distinct CDR3 sequences, about a sixth of them with a count of one. 3.3% of the sample is held by the ten biggest clonotypes. The specimen comprised PBMCs from the stem cell graft donor, sampled from the stem cell graft. The receptors come from a human donor who donated a stem cell graft to a child with acute lymphoblastic leukemia.

In this sample, this clonotype turned up many times. The V and J genes are TRBV6-4 and TRBJ2-3; D not resolved. The CDR3 contains 12 residues. Trimming took 0 bases from V and 5 from J, leaving 3 bases between them. CDR1 is MRHNA and CDR2 is SNTAGT in the germline V gene. CDR3 amino acids: CASSDSGDTQYF. The CDR3 DNA reads as TGTGCCAGCAGTGACTCTGGAGATACGCAGTATTTT.

This clonotype came up a few times. The V call is TRBV29-1, the J call TRBJ1-5, with unresolved D. Germline-derived CDR1 and CDR2 are SQVTM and ANQGSEA. Deletions cut 6 bases from V and 1 base from J, with 7 bases between. This CDR3 has 12 residues. The CDR3 DNA follows: TGCAGCGTCCAGGACAGCAATCAGCCCCAGCATTTT. Amino acids: CSVQDSNQPQHF.

The chain has TRBV5-5 and TRBJ1-4; tentative D call: TRBD1 (5 bases). Germline loops: CDR1 SGHKS, CDR2 YYEKEE (reference sequence). The CDR3 contains 16 residues. V was pared by 0 bases and J by 0 bases, with 9 bases between. The CDR3, as DNA: TGTGCCAGCAGCTTGGCCCTGGGGGCAACTAATGAAAAACTGTTTTTT. It specifies CASSLALGATNEKLFF.

The chain links TRBV13 to TRBJ1-2; tentative D call: TRBD1 (6 bases). Trimming took 5 bases from V and 4 from J, leaving 17 bases between them. The V gene's germline CDR1 is PRHDT and CDR2 FYEKMQ (reference sequence). This CDR3 comprises 15 residues. Here the CDR3 DNA reads TGTGCCAGCAGCCCCACGGGGGCGGAACTCTATGGCTACACCTTC. Protein sequence: CASSPTGAELYGYTF.

The rearrangement links TRBV12-5 to TRBJ2-7; 10 bases align to TRBD1. Trimming removed 7 bases from V and 2 bases from J; junction bases left unmatched: 5. The CDR3 is 14 residues long. Germline CDR1 and CDR2: LGHNT and FRNRAP. The CDR3 here is CASAWGTGAYEQYF. CDR3 bases: TGTGCTAGTGCCTGGGGGACAGGGGCCTACGAGCAGTACTTC.

The rearrangement links TRBV7-2 to TRBJ2-5; 10 bases align to TRBD2. Germline CDR1 is SGHTA and CDR2 is FQGNSA. V lost 5 bases and J lost 5; bases outside the gene matches: 11. The CDR3 has 16 amino acids. This CDR3 is CASSQAGTSVRETQYF. The CDR3 bases are TGTGCCAGCAGCCAAGCCGGGACTAGCGTAAGGGAGACCCAGTACTTC.

This clonotype was seen a few times. The chain uses TRBV4-1 and TRBJ1-1; a weak D match, TRBD1 (5 bases). Germline V gene sequence: CDR1 MGHRA, CDR2 YSYEKL. The CDR3 runs 13 residues. V was trimmed by 5 bases and J by 10 bases, leaving 17 bases between them. As DNA, the CDR3 is TGCGCCAGCAGCTTGCTAGGCCAGGGCGGAGCTTTCTTT. The encoded protein is CASSLLGQGGAFF.

Ten or more counts support this clonotype. This chain joins TRBV6-2 or TRBV6-3 and TRBJ2-5, with TRBD2 matching 7 bases. CDR3 length: 14 amino acids. V was clipped by 0 bases and J by 5 bases; unmatched bases: 3. Germline lookup yields CDR1 MNHEY and CDR2 SVGEGT. The chain's CDR3 is CASSYSTSRETQYF. In nucleotides, the CDR3 is TGTGCCAGCAGTTACTCGACTAGCCGGGAGACCCAGTACTTC.

This clonotype appeared a few times. This chain links TRBV15 with TRBJ2-2; D remains ambiguous. V was clipped by 5 bases and J by 15 bases, with 22 bases between them. The CDR3 length is 14 residues. Per the germline V gene, CDR1 is LNHNV and CDR2 is YYDKDF (reference sequence). The CDR3 spells CATSGIDPVAALFF. The CDR3 coding sequence is TGTGCCACCAGCGGAATTGATCCGGTGGCGGCGTTGTTTTTT.

This clonotype was recorded at least ten times. DNA of the CDR3: TGCGCCAGCAGCCCTGGACAGGGGGCCTCTGGGGCCAACGTCCTGACTTTC. Translation: CASSPGQGASGANVLTF. The J gene is TRBJ2-6, the V gene TRBV5-1; the match to TRBD1 covers 11 bases. The trim removed 4 bases at V and 0 bases at J, leaving 3 bases unmatched. This CDR3 contains 17 residues. The germline gives CDR1 SGHRS, CDR2 YFSETQ.

This clonotype has ten or more counts. J is TRBJ1-1 and V is TRBV12-3 or TRBV12-4; D is unclear. V lost 6 bases to trimming and J lost 4 bases, with 6 bases between them. This CDR3 spans 11 amino acids. The CDR3 DNA sequence: TGTGCCAGCAGCTTACGCACTGAAGCTTTCTTT. It encodes CASSLRTEAFF.

This clonotype turned up a few times. The V and J genes are TRBV20-1 and TRBJ2-5, with 10 nucleotides matching TRBD2. CDR1 and CDR2 from the germline V gene are DFQATT and SNEGSKA (reference sequence). This CDR3 contains 14 residues. CDR3 DNA: TGCTACGATGGACTAGCGGTACTCCAAGAGACCCAGTACTTC. Amino acids: CYDGLAVLQETQYF.

The CDR3 sequence is CASSDRLQETQYF. The DNA for the CDR3 is TGTGCCAGCAGCGACAGACTTCAAGAGACCCAGTACTTC. V usage is TRBV9 and J usage is TRBJ2-5; D is undetermined. Trimming shortened V by 3 bases and J by 2 bases, and 8 bases separated the two germline ends. The CDR3 extends over 13 amino acids. Germline assignment: CDR1 SGDLS and CDR2 YYNGEE.

This clonotype was recorded a few times. The chain uses TRBV5-1 and TRBJ2-2, with 9 bases aligning to TRBD2. Trimming cost V 2 bases and J 4 bases; bases outside gene matches: 3. Germline CDR1 reads SGHRS; CDR2 reads YFSETQ. The CDR3 is 15 residues long. CDR3 in DNA: TGCGCCAGCAGCTTCATAGCGGGAGCCACCGGGGAGCTGTTTTTT. Protein product: CASSFIAGATGELFF.

In DNA form, the CDR3 reads TGTGCCATCAAAAAGGGGCACCGACAGGATGAGCAGTTCTTC. Its protein is CAIKKGHRQDEQFF. V gene TRBV10-3 combines with J gene TRBJ2-1; the D gene is possibly TRBD1 (6 bases). The CDR3 totals 14 residues. The germline V and J ends were trimmed by 7 bases and 8 bases, with 18 bases remaining between them. In germline, CDR1 is ENHRY, CDR2 SYGVKD.

This clonotype turned up a few times. The J gene is TRBJ2-5, the V gene TRBV7-9, with 7 bases fitting TRBD1. The CDR3 runs 15 residues. CDR1 SEHNR and CDR2 FQNEAQ come from the germline V gene (reference sequence). The V segment lost 4 bases and the J segment 5 bases; nucleotides outside the gene matches: 10. CDR3 nucleotide sequence: TGTGCCAGCAGCTCCTTCCGGGACAGAGAGGAGACCCAGTACTTC. This gives the protein CASSSFRDREETQYF.

The V call is TRBV18, the J call TRBJ1-2; 7 bases match TRBD1. The CDR3 extends over 14 amino acids. Germline assignment: CDR1 KGHSH and CDR2 LQKENI. With 3 bases clipped from V and 6 bases from J, the junction kept 7 bases outside the gene matches. Here the CDR3 reads CASSPRGPGDGYTF. The CDR3 DNA follows: TGTGCCAGCTCACCGAGGGGGCCGGGAGATGGCTACACCTTC.

This clonotype turned up a few times. This sequence joins TRBV2 and TRBJ1-5; D unresolved. Germline CDR1 reads SNHLY; CDR2 reads FYNNEI. V lost 3 bases to trimming and J lost 0 bases, with 12 bases between them. The CDR3 extends over 16 amino acids. CDR3 bases: TGTGCCAGCAGTGATATCTGGGATGATAGCAATCAGCCCCAGCATTTT. Amino acids: CASSDIWDDSNQPQHF.

This clonotype occurred a few times. The genes are TRBV5-1 and TRBJ1-2; D unresolved. Trimming shortened V by 0 bases and J by 8 bases, and 11 bases separated the two germline ends. The CDR3 covers 13 residues. Germline CDR1 is SGHRS and CDR2 is YFSETQ. The CDR3 region has the DNA TGCGCCAGCAGCTTGGATGAGGGTCGCGGCTACACCTTC. The encoded protein is CASSLDEGRGYTF.